The present T cell receptor (beta chain) was sequenced within a study of shared clonotypes between healthy human individuals. Study findings and constraints: Sequencing depth was predicted to influence how clonotypes are shared among donors. Rarefaction revealed incomplete sorted-subset sequencing despite large depth.

The authors loaded roughly 200 ng DNA, about 30,000 T cell genomes, into sorted-subset replicate PCRs. The data were produced by immunoSEQ multiplex PCR, yet TCRdb's version contains in-frame clones alone and is incomplete. The repertoire holds more than 2,000,000 clones, with 85% to 95% as singletons. With 5 bases clipped from V and 3 bases from J, the junction kept 5 bases outside the gene matches. The V gene's germline CDR1 is SEHNR and CDR2 FQNEAQ (reference sequence). This CDR3 has 14 amino acids. Points on this clone: No antigen is known for it.

Splitting the CD4+ cells yielded a CD45RA+ naive subset and a CD45RA-negative memory subset. The sample taken for sequencing was naive CD4+ T cells sorted from blood. Subset noted: CD45RA+ positively selected. This chain connects TRBV7-9 to TRBJ2-7; 9 nucleotides line up with TRBD2. The source of this sequence is a man aged 18 to 35 in good health. The CDR3 DNA sequence: TGTGCCAGCAGCCCAGGCGGGGGGGACTACGAGCAGTACTTC. Residues: CASSPGGGDYEQYF.